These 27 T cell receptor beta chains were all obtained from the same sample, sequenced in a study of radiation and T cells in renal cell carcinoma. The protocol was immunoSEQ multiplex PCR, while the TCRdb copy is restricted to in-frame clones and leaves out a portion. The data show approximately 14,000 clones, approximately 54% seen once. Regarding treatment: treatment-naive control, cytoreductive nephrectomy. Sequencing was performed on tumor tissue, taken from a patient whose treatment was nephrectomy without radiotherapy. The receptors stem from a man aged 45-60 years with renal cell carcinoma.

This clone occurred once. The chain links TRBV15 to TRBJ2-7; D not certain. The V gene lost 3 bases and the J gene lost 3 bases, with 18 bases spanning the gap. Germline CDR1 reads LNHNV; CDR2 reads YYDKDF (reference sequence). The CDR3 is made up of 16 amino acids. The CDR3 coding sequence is TGTGCCACCAGCAGTTCCTCCGGCTTTAATCTCTACGAGCAGTACTTC. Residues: CATSSSSGFNLYEQYF.

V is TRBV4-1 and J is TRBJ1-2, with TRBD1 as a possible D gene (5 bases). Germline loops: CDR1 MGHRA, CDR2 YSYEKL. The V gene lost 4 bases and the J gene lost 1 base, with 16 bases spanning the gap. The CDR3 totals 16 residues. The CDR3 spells CASSPTLWGFNYGYTF. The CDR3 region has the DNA TGCGCCAGCAGCCCGACCCTCTGGGGGTTTAACTATGGCTACACCTTC.

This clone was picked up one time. CDR3 coding DNA: TGTGCCAGCAGCCCCTACGGGACTAGCGGGGAGTCCGCTTTGGATGAGCAGTTCTTC. This codes for CASSPYGTSGESALDEQFF. The V call is TRBV7-3, the J call TRBJ2-1; 13 nucleotides agree with TRBD2. CDR3 length equals 19 residues. Losses at the gene ends were 5 bases for V and 8 bases for J; bases not matched to a gene: 18. Germline values: CDR1 SGHTA, CDR2 FQGTGA.

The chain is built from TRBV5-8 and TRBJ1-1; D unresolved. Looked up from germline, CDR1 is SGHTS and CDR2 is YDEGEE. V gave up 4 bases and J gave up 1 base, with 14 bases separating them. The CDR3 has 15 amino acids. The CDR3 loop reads CASSLAFARNTEAFF. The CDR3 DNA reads TGTGCCAGCAGCCTAGCCTTTGCGAGGAACACTGAAGCTTTCTTT. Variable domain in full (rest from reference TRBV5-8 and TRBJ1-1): EAGVTQSPTHLIKTRGQQATLRCSPISGHTSVYWYQQALGLGLQFLLWYDEGEERNRGNFPPRFSGRQFPNYSSELNVNALELEDSALYLCASSLAFARNTEAFFGQGTRLTVV.

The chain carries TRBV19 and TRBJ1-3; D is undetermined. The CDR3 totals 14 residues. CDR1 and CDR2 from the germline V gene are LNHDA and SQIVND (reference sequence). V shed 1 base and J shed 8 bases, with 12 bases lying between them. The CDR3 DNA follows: TGTGCCAGTAGTATAGTGGGCAGGATGGACACCATATATTTT. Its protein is CASSIVGRMDTIYF.

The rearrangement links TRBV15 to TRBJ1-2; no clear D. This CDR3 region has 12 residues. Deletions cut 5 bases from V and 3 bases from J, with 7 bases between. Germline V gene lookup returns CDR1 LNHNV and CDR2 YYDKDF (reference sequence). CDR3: CATSGRYYGYTF. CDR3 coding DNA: TGTGCCACCAGCGGCCGATACTATGGCTACACCTTC.

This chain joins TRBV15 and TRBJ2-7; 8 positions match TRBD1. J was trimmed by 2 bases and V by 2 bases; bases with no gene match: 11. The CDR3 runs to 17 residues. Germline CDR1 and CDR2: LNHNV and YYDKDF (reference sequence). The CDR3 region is CATSRLRAGQGPYEQYF. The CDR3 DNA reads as TGTGCCACCAGCAGACTTAGAGCCGGACAGGGCCCCTACGAGCAGTACTTC. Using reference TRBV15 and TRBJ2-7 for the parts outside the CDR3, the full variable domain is DAMVIQNPRYQVTQFGKPVTLSCSQTLNHNVMYWYQQKSSQAPKLLFHYYDKDFNNEADTPDNFQSRRPNTSFCFLDIRSPGLGDTAMYLCATSRLRAGQGPYEQYFGPGTRLTVT.

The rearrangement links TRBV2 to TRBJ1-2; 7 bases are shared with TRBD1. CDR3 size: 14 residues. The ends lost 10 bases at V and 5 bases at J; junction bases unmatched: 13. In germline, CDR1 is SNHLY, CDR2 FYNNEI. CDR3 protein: CATTIDRDRYGYTF. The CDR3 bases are TGTGCCACCACCATCGACAGGGATCGGTATGGCTACACCTTC.

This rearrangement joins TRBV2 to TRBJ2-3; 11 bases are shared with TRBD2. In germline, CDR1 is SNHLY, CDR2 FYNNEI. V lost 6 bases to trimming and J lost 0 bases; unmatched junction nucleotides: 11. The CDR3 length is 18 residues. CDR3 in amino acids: CASRALAGGFTSTDTQYF. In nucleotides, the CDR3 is TGTGCCAGCAGGGCCCTAGCGGGGGGATTCACTAGCACAGATACGCAGTATTTT.

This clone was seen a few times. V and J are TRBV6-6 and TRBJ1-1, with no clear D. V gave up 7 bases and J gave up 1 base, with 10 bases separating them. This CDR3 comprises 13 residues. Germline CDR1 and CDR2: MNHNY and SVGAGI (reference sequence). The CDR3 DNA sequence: TGTGCCAGCACCGAACCTAAGAACACTGAAGCTTTCTTT. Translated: CASTEPKNTEAFF.

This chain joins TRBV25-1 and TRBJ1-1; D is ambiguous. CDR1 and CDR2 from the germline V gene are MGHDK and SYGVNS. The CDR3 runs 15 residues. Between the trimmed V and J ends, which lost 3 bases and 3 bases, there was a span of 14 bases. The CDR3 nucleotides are TGTGCCAGCAGTGACGTTAGTAGGACGTACACTGAAGCTTTCTTT. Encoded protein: CASSDVSRTYTEAFF. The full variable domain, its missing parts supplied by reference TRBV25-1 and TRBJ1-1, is EADIYQTPRYLVIGTGKKITLECSQTMGHDKMYWYQQDPGMELHLIHYSYGVNSTEKGDLSSESTVSRIRTEHFPLTLESARPSHTSQYLCASSDVSRTYTEAFFGQGTRLTVV.

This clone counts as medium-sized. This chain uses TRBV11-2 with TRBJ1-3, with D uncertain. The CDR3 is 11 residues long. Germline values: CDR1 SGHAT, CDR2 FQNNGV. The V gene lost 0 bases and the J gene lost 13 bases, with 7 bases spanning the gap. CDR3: CASSLDGRIYF. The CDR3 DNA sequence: TGTGCCAGCAGCTTAGACGGAAGAATATATTTT.

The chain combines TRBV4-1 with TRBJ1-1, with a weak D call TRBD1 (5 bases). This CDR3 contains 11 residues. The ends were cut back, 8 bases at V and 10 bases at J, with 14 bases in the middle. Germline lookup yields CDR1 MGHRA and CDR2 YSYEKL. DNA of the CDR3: TGCGCCAGCCGGAGGGACCAGAGAGCTTTCTTT. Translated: CASRRDQRAFF.

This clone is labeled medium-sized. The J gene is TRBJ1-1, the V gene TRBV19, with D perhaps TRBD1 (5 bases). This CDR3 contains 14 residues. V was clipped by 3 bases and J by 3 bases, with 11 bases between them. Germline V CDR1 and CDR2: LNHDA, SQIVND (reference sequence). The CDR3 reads CASSIGALDTEAFF. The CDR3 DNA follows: TGTGCCAGTAGTATCGGGGCGTTGGACACTGAAGCTTTCTTT. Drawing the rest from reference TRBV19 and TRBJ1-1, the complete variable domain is DGGITQSPKYLFRKEGQNVTLSCEQNLNHDAMYWYRQDPGQGLRLIYYSQIVNDFQKGDIAEGYSVSREKKESFPLTVTSAQKNPTAFYLCASSIGALDTEAFFGQGTRLTVV.

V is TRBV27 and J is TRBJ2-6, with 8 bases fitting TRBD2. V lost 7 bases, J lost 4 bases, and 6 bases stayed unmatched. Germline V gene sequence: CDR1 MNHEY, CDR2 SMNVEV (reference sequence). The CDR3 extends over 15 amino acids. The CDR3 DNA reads TGTGCCAGCAATCGGGGGGGGCGCGGGGCCAACGTCCTGACTTTC. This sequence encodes CASNRGGRGANVLTF.

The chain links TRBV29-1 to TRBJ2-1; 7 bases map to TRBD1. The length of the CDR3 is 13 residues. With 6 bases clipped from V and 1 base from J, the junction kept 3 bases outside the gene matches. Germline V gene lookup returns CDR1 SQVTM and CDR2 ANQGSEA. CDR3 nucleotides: TGCAGCGTCCTACAGGGGTCCTACAATGAGCAGTTCTTC. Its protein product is CSVLQGSYNEQFF.

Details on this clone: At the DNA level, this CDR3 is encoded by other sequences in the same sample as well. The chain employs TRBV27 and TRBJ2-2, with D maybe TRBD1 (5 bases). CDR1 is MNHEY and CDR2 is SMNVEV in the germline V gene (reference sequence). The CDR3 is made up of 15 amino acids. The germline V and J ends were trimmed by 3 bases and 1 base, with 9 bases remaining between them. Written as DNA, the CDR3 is TGTGCCAGCAGTTTCTCCACAGGGAACACCGGGGAGCTGTTTTTT. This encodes CASSFSTGNTGELFF.

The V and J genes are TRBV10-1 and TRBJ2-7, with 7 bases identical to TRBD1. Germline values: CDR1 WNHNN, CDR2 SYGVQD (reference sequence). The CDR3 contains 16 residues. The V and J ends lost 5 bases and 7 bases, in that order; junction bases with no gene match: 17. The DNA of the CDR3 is TGCGCCAGCAGTTCGAACAGGGGTCGAGCGCGGAGGGAGCAGTACTTC. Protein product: CASSSNRGRARREQYF.

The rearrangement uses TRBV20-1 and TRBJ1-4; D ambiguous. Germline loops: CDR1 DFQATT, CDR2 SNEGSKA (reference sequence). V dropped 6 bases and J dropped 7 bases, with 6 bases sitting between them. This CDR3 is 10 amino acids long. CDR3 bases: TGCAGTGCCCTGGGTGAAAAACTGTTTTTT. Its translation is CSALGEKLFF.

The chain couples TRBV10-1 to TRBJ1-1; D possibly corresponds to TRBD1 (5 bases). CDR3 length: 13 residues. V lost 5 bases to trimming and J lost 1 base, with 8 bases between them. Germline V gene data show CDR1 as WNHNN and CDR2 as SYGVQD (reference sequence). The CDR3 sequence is CASSSRANTEAFF. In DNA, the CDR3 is TGCGCCAGCAGTTCCAGGGCGAACACTGAAGCTTTCTTT.

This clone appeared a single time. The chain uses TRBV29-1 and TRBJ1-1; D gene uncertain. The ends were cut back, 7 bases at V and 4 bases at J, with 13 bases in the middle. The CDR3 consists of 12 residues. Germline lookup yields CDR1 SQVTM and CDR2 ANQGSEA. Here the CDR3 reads CSGAGRATEAFF. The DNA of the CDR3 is TGCAGCGGAGCAGGTCGGGCCACTGAAGCTTTCTTT.

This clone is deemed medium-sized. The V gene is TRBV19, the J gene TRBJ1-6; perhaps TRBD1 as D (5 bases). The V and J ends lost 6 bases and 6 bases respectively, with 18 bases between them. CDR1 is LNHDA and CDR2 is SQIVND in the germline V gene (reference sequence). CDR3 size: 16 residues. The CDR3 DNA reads TGTGCCAGTAGCCCTTCGGCGAGGGGTCTTAATTCACCCCTCCACTTT. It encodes CASSPSARGLNSPLHF.

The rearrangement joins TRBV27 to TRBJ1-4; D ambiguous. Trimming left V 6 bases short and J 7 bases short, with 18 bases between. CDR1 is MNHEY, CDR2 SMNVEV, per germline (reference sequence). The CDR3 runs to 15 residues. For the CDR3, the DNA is TGTGCCAGCAGCTCGCCCTCTTCCGGTGGTGAAAAACTGTTTTTT. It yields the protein CASSSPSSGGEKLFF.

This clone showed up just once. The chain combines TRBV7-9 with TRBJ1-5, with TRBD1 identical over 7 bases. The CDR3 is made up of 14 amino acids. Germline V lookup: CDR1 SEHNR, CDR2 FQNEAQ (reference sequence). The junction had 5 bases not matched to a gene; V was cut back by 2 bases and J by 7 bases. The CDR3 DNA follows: TGTGCCAGCAGCTTATTTGCACAGGGGCAGCCCCAGCATTTT. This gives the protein CASSLFAQGQPQHF.

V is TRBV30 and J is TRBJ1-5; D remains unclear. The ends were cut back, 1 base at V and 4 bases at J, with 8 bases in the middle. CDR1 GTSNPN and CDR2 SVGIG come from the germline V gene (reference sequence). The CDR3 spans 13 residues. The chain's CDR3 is CAWSGQKNQPQHF. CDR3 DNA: TGTGCCTGGAGTGGCCAGAAAAATCAGCCCCAGCATTTT.

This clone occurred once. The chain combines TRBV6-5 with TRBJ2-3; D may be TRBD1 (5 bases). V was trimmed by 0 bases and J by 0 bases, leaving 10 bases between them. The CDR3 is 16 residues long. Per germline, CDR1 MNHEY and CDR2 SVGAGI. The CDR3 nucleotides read TGTGCCAGCAGTTACTCGTTCTCAGGGAGCACAGATACGCAGTATTTT. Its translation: CASSYSFSGSTDTQYF.

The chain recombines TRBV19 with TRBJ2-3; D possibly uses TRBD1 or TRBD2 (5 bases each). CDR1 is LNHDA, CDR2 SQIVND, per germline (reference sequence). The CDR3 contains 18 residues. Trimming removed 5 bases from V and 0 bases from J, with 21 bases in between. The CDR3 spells CASSGRDPLLTSTDTQYF. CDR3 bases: TGTGCCAGTAGTGGCCGGGACCCACTCCTAACTAGCACAGATACGCAGTATTTT. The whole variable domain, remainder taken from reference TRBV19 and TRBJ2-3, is DGGITQSPKYLFRKEGQNVTLSCEQNLNHDAMYWYRQDPGQGLRLIYYSQIVNDFQKGDIAEGYSVSREKKESFPLTVTSAQKNPTAFYLCASSGRDPLLTSTDTQYFGPGTRLTVL.